These 19 T cell receptor beta chains were all obtained from the same sample, sequenced in a study of T cells in Graves' hyperthyroidism and ophthalmopathy (dated by TCRdb to between 2018 and 2020). Library creation used multiplex PCR. The sample was run on an Illumina HiSeq 2000. Amplification of TCR beta CDR3 regions was carried out from RNA transcripts. For the first round of RT-PCR on the TCR CDR3, the HTBI primer set was used together with the Qiagen OneStep RT-PCR kit. Through fastp at Q25 and MiXCR, TCRdb rebuilt clones from the public reads, retaining in-frame beta chains. Rows are combined by CDR3 protein, so each entry shows the most common genes and DNA. In all, the sample holds more than 500,000 distinct CDR3 sequences, and just over 45% of those were seen once. Around 20% of the sample is held by the ten biggest clonotypes. The sample comprised peripheral blood or thyroid tissue (not recorded which). The receptors were gathered from an adult woman with Graves' disease, either hyperthyroidism or ophthalmopathy (not recorded which).

This clonotype was seen more than once but under ten times. V gene TRBV6-2 or TRBV6-3 combines with J gene TRBJ1-5; 12 bases map to TRBD1. CDR3 length equals 13 residues. Germline V gene lookup returns CDR1 MNHEY and CDR2 SVGEGT. The trim removed 8 bases at V and 6 bases at J, leaving 2 bases unmatched. Here the CDR3 DNA reads TGTGCCAGCGGGACAGGGGGCTTTCAGCCCCAGCATTTT. Translating gives CASGTGGFQPQHF.

The chain is built from TRBV10-3 and TRBJ2-5, with D perhaps given as TRBD1 or TRBD2 (5 bases each). The CDR3 is 14 residues long. Germline-derived CDR1 and CDR2 are ENHRY and SYGVKD. V lost 4 bases and J 5 bases, leaving 14 bases between the germline ends. CDR3 DNA: TGTGCCATCAGTGCCACCGGGACGAAGGAGACCCAGTACTTC. Encoded protein: CAISATGTKETQYF.

This clonotype showed up many times. At one end, the junction sequence differs from germline, possibly due to a read error. V gene TRBV15 combines with J gene TRBJ2-5, with unresolved D. The CDR3 has 12 residues. The germline gives CDR1 LNHNV, CDR2 YYDKDF (reference sequence). CDR3 region: CATSRDQGTQYF. The DNA of the CDR3 is TGTGCCACCAGCAGAGATCAAGGGACCCAGTACTTC. Together with reference TRBV15 and TRBJ2-5, the CDR3 gives the full variable domain: DAMVIQNPRYQVTQFGKPVTLSCSQTLNHNVMYWYQQKSSQAPKLLFHYYDKDFNNEADTPDNFQSRRPNTSFCFLDIRSPGLGDTAMYLCATSRDQGTQYFGPGTRLLVL.

This clonotype was found many times. The V call is TRBV6-5, the J call TRBJ1-1, with D uncertain. Trimming removed 0 bases at V and 7 bases at J, with 12 bases between. The CDR3 runs 14 residues. Germline CDR1 MNHEY, CDR2 SVGAGI. The CDR3 DNA is TGTGCCAGCAGTTACTCGGGAGGAGGTCGTGAAGCTTTCTTT. The encoded protein is CASSYSGGGREAFF.

This clonotype was recorded at least ten times. The rearrangement uses TRBV5-1 and TRBJ2-6; D call uncertain. This CDR3 spans 15 amino acids. V lost 3 bases to trimming and J lost 0 bases, with 7 bases between them. Per the germline V gene, CDR1 is SGHRS and CDR2 is YFSETQ. The DNA of the CDR3 is TGCGCCAGCAGCTCGGCACCCTCTGGGGCCAACGTCCTGACTTTC. As protein: CASSSAPSGANVLTF.

This clonotype was observed many times. The rearrangement joins TRBV19 to TRBJ1-1, with D tentatively TRBD1 (6 bases). The CDR3 is 13 amino acids. V was trimmed by 8 bases and J by 11 bases, leaving 21 bases between them. In germline, CDR1 is LNHDA, CDR2 SQIVND (reference sequence). CDR3 sequence: CASPSGRGQFAFF. In DNA, the CDR3 is TGTGCCAGTCCAAGTGGGAGAGGACAGTTTGCTTTCTTT.

In its sample, this clonotype was seen once. The chain uses TRBV28 and TRBJ2-2; D not resolved. This CDR3 contains 13 residues. Trimming removed 4 bases from V and 0 bases from J, with 3 bases in between. Germline assignment: CDR1 MDHEN and CDR2 SYDVKM. CDR3 in DNA: TGTGCCAGCAGTTCTCCGAACACCGGGGAGCTGTTTTTT. As protein: CASSSPNTGELFF.

This clonotype showed up many times. The J gene is TRBJ2-5, the V gene TRBV7-8, with TRBD2 matching over 10 bases. J lost 5 bases, V lost 5 bases, and 14 bases had no gene match. The CDR3 is 17 residues long. The germline gives CDR1 SGHVS, CDR2 FQNEAQ. CDR3 DNA: TGTGCCAGCAGCCCGGCAACATTACTAGCGGGAACTGAGACCCAGTACTTC. This translates into CASSPATLLAGTETQYF.

The chain joins TRBV12-3 or TRBV12-4 to TRBJ2-6; D unclear. V lost 3 bases to trimming and J lost 3 bases, with 3 bases between them. This CDR3 has 13 residues. The CDR3 DNA reads as TGTGCCAGCAGTTTTGATGGGGCCAACGTCCTGACTTTC. Protein sequence: CASSFDGANVLTF.

CDR3 nucleotide sequence: TGTGCCATCAGTGCCTGTCGGAGGAGGGGGCCCAACGAGCAGTACTTC. It specifies CAISACRRRGPNEQYF. V usage is TRBV10-3 and J usage is TRBJ2-7; tentatively, D is TRBD1 (7 bases). Looked up from germline, CDR1 is ENHRY and CDR2 is SYGVKD. Between the trimmed V and J ends, which lost 4 bases and 5 bases, there was a span of 21 bases. The CDR3 is 16 residues long.

This clonotype was found many times. V gene TRBV28 combines with J gene TRBJ1-1; D remains unclear. Germline V CDR1 and CDR2: MDHEN, SYDVKM. V lost 2 bases, J lost 3 bases, and 13 bases lay in between. The CDR3 is made up of 15 amino acids. The CDR3 is CASSLIGQRDTEAFF. DNA of the CDR3: TGTGCCAGCAGTTTAATCGGTCAGCGGGACACTGAAGCTTTCTTT.

A remark on this clonotype: A read error may explain this, as a much larger clone is one base away. The chain has TRBV5-1 and TRBJ2-5; a weak D match, TRBD1 (5 bases). CDR3 size: 14 residues. Germline values: CDR1 SGHRS, CDR2 YFSETQ. The CDR3 spells CASSLGPLGETQYF. In DNA, the CDR3 is TGTGCCAGCAGCTTGGGGCCCCTCGGCGAGACCCAGTACTTC.

This chain connects TRBV11-1 to TRBJ2-2; D assignment may be TRBD1 or TRBD2 (6 bases each). The CDR3 extends over 20 amino acids. The germline V gene has CDR1 SGHAT and CDR2 FQDESV (reference sequence). Between the trimmed V and J ends, which lost 3 bases and 3 bases, there was a span of 26 bases. This CDR3 reads CASSLPPSWRGKGYTGELFF. The CDR3, as DNA: TGTGCCAGCAGCTTGCCGCCCTCTTGGAGGGGGAAGGGCTACACCGGGGAGCTGTTTTTT.

The chain links TRBV20-1 to TRBJ1-5; D might be TRBD1 (5 bases). The last part of the DNA fits TRBJ2-3 better; the J call may be wrong. The CDR3 spans 16 residues. Per germline, CDR1 DFQATT and CDR2 SNEGSKA (reference sequence). CDR3 residues: CSARDRQTSSTDTQYF. In DNA form, the CDR3 reads TGCAGTGCTAGAGATAGACAGACCTCTAGCACAGATACGCAGTATTTT.

V and J are TRBV15 and TRBJ1-5, with TRBD1 as a possible D gene (5 bases). V lost 2 bases and J lost 7, with 9 bases in between. CDR1 and CDR2 from the germline V gene are LNHNV and YYDKDF (reference sequence). This CDR3 comprises 13 residues. The CDR3 DNA follows: TGTGCCACCAGCAGAAGGGGTTACCAGCCCCAGCATTTT. It is translated as CATSRRGYQPQHF.

As regards this clonotype: The DNA is omitted, as the CDR3 cannot be located on it reliably, and the CDR3 follows TCRdb's listing. The CDR3 loop is CAIKPDTLTVPGSCFF. V and J are TRBV10-3 and TRBJ2-2; the DNA was not compared with TRBD1, the D call given in the table. Germline CDR1 reads ENHRY; CDR2 reads SYGVKD. The length of the CDR3 is 16 amino acids, counting both ends.

The gene calls are TRBV28 and TRBJ1-4; TRBD1 agrees at 7 bases. CDR1 is MDHEN, CDR2 SYDVKM, per germline. Losses at the gene ends were 6 bases for V and 10 bases for J; bases not matched to a gene: 5. CDR3 length equals 12 residues. The DNA for the CDR3 is TGTGCCAGCAGCCCGACAGGGACAAAACTGTTTTTT. Translating it yields CASSPTGTKLFF.

This clonotype has just a few counts. The chain combines TRBV12-3 or TRBV12-4 with TRBJ2-5; D is ambiguous. V lost 5 bases and J 5 bases, leaving 9 bases between the germline ends. This CDR3 has 12 residues. The CDR3, as DNA: TGTGCCAGCAGTGGTCCTAGGGAGACCCAGTACTTC. Translating it yields CASSGPRETQYF.

This clonotype has ten or more counts. The CDR3 spells CSALPGMGNEKLFF. In nucleotides, the CDR3 is TGCAGTGCCCTCCCGGGGATGGGTAATGAAAAACTGTTTTTT. The chain employs TRBV20-1 and TRBJ1-4; D not resolved. Trimming removed 6 bases from V and 4 bases from J, with 15 bases in between. This CDR3 contains 14 residues. Germline V gene data show CDR1 as DFQATT and CDR2 as SNEGSKA (reference sequence).